This T cell receptor (beta chain) was identified during a study of blood T cell repertoires in COVID-19. The method was immunoSEQ multiplex PCR; TCRdb's version includes in-frame clones alone and lacks a portion of them. The repertoire holds about 140,000 clones, with over 60% as singletons. V lost 4 bases, J lost 9 bases, and 10 bases stayed unmatched. Germline V gives CDR1 SGHRS, CDR2 YFSETQ. CDR3 size: 14 residues. Sequenced material: peripheral blood. This sequence joins TRBV5-1 and TRBJ2-7; 10 bases map to TRBD1. This sequence was found in a man in his forties or fifties with acute or convalescent COVID-19. The CDR3 here is CASSPGTGVQRQYF. The CDR3 coding sequence is TGCGCCAGCAGCCCGGGGACAGGGGTCCAGCGGCAGTACTTC.